These 6 T cell receptor beta chains were all obtained from the same sample, sequenced in a study of blood T cell repertoires in COVID-19. Profiled with immunoSEQ multiplex PCR; TCRdb holds only in-frame clones, not every one. The data contain under 200,000 clones, roughly 80% of them singletons. The material sequenced was PBMCs or T cells enriched from blood (not recorded which). The receptors come from a woman in her sixties with acute COVID-19.

This chain joins TRBV25-1 and TRBJ1-6, with D perhaps TRBD1 (5 bases). This CDR3 is 15 amino acids long. The germline CDR1 and CDR2 sequences are MGHDK and SYGVNS. V was shortened by 8 bases and J by 3 bases, with 14 bases between the two germline ends. For the CDR3, the DNA is TGTGCCAGCGCTATCCGCGACAGCTATAATTCACCCCTCCACTTT. This encodes CASAIRDSYNSPLHF.

This chain links TRBV6-2 or TRBV6-3 with TRBJ2-1; D not certain. CDR3 length: 16 residues. Deletions cut 0 bases from V and 0 bases from J, with 9 bases between. CDR1 MNHEY and CDR2 SVGEGT come from the germline V gene. The CDR3 coding sequence is TGTGCCAGCAGTTACTCGATGTCGAGCTCCTACAATGAGCAGTTCTTC. This codes for CASSYSMSSSYNEQFF.

The rearrangement joins TRBV6-5 to TRBJ2-7; maybe TRBD2 (6 bases). Trimming removed 6 bases at V and 0 bases at J, with 12 bases between. This CDR3 has 14 amino acids. The V gene's germline CDR1 is MNHEY and CDR2 SVGAGI. CDR3 bases: TGTGCCAGCAGAAGTAGCGGCCTCTCCTACGAGCAGTACTTC. Protein sequence: CASRSSGLSYEQYF.

Only a few counts were recorded for this clone. The chain recombines TRBV27 with TRBJ2-5; the D gene is possibly TRBD2 (7 bases). CDR3 size: 15 residues. CDR1 and CDR2 (germline): MNHEY, SMNVEV (reference sequence). V lost 0 bases and J lost 4, with 12 bases in between. DNA of the CDR3: TGTGCCAGCAGTTTATCGGAAGGGGGGGGAGAGACCCAGTACTTC. This codes for CASSLSEGGGETQYF.

The CDR3 loop is CASSSGQGAPNYGYTF. DNA of the CDR3: TGCGCCAGCAGCTCAGGACAGGGGGCGCCCAACTATGGCTACACCTTC. This sequence joins TRBV5-1 and TRBJ1-2, with 11 bases aligning to TRBD1. Germline values: CDR1 SGHRS, CDR2 YFSETQ. This CDR3 is 16 amino acids long. J was trimmed by 2 bases and V by 3 bases; bases with no gene match: 6.

This rearrangement joins TRBV6-2 or TRBV6-3 to TRBJ2-7; D unresolved. The CDR3 has 13 amino acids. Germline lookup yields CDR1 MNHEY and CDR2 SVGEGT. The V end lost 1 base, the J end lost 2 bases, and 6 bases lay between the germline ends. CDR3 DNA sequence: TGTGCCAGCAGTTACTTTTATGCCTACGAGCAGTACTTC. This sequence encodes CASSYFYAYEQYF.